This TCR beta chain derives from a study of cytomegalovirus exposure and HLA in healthy donors. Germline V CDR1 and CDR2: MNHEY, SVGAGI. The CDR3 is made up of 15 amino acids. Unmatched junction bases numbered 5, after V lost 5 bases and J lost 2 bases. General observations from the study: The availability of immune exposure information extended only to CMV serostatus. Common viral pathogens (according to a later analysis) appeared linked to several of the most significant clusters.

Use of 60 Vbeta and 13 Jbeta primers characterized the PCR. Method: immunoSEQ multiplex PCR; TCRdb's copy keeps in-frame clones and lacks some. The repertoire table contains some 80,000 clones. About this clone itself: What it recognizes is unknown.

V gene TRBV6-5 combines with J gene TRBJ1-5; 8 nucleotides agree with TRBD1. The specimen was PBMCs. The origin of this receptor is a woman aged 25 to 39 in good health and CMV-seronegative. CDR3 protein: CASSPRGQGNQPQHF. DNA for the CDR3: TGTGCCAGCAGTCCCAGGGGACAGGGCAATCAGCCCCAGCATTTT.